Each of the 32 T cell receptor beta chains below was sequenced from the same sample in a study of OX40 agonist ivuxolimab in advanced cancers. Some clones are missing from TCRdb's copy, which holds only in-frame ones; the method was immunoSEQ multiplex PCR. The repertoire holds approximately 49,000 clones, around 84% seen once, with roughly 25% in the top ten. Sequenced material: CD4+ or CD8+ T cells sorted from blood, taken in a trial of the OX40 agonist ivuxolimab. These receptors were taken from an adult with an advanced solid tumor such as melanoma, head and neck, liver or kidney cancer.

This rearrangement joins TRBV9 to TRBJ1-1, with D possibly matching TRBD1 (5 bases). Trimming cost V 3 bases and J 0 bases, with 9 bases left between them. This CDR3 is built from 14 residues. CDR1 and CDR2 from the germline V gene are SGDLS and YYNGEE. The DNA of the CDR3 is TGTGCCAGCAGCGCTCGGGGCATGAACACTGAAGCTTTCTTT. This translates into CASSARGMNTEAFF.

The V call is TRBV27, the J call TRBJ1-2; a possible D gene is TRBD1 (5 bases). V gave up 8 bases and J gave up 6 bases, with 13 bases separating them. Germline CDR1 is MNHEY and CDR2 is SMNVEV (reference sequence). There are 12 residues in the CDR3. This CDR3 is CASRLGGHGYTF. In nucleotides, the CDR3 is TGTGCCAGCCGTCTTGGGGGTCATGGCTACACCTTC.

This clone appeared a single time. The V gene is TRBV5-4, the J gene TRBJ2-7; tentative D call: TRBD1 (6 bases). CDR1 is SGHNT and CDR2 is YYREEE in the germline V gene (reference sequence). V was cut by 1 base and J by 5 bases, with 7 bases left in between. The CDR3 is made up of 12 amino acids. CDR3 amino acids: CASSLNRDEQYF. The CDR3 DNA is TGTGCCAGCAGCTTGAACAGGGACGAGCAGTACTTC. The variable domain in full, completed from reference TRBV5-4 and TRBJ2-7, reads ETGVTQSPTHLIKTRGQQVTLRCSSQSGHNTVSWYQQALGQGPQFIFQYYREEENGRGNFPPRFSGLQFPNYSSELNVNALELDDSALYLCASSLNRDEQYFGPGTRLTVT.

The CDR3 nucleotides read TGTGCCAGCAGAAACCGACAGGGCGGGACAGATACGCAGTATTTT. This gives the protein CASRNRQGGTDTQYF. The chain uses TRBV28 and TRBJ2-3; 7 positions match TRBD1. The CDR3 is 15 amino acids. Per germline, CDR1 MDHEN and CDR2 SYDVKM. V shed 6 bases, J shed 3 bases, and the junction held 9 bases outside the gene matches.

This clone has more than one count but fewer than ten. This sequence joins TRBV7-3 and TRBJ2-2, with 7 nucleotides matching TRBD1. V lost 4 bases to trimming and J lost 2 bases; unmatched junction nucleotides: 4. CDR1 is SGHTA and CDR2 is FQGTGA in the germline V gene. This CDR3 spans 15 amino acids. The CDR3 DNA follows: TGTGCCAGCAGCTGGACAGGAGATAACACCGGGGAGCTGTTTTTT. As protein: CASSWTGDNTGELFF. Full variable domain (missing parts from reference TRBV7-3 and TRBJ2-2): GAGVSQTPSNKVTEKGKYVELRCDPISGHTALYWYRQSLGQGPEFLIYFQGTGAADDSGLPNDRFFAVRPEGSVSTLKIQRTERGDSAVYLCASSWTGDNTGELFFGEGSRLTVL.

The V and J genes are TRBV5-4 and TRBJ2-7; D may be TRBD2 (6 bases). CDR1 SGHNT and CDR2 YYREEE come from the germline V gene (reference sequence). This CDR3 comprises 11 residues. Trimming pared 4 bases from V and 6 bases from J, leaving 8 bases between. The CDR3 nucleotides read TGTGCCAGCAGCCCGGGGGTCGAGCAGTACTTC. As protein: CASSPGVEQYF.

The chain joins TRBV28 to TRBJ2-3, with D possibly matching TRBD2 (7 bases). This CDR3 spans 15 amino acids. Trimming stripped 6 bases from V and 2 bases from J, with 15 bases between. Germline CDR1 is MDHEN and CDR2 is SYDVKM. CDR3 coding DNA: TGTGCCAGCAGGGTAAGGGGGGGGCCCACAGATACGCAGTATTTT. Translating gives CASRVRGGPTDTQYF.

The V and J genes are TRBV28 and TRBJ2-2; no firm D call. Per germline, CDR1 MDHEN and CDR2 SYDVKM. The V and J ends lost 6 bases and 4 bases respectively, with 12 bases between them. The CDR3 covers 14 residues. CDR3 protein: CASRFGSPTGELFF. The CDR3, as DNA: TGTGCCAGCAGATTTGGATCACCCACCGGGGAGCTGTTTTTT.

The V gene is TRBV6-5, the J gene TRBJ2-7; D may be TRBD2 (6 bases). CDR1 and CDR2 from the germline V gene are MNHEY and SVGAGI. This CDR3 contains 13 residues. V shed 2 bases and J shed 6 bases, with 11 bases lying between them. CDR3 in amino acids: CASSYGQGGEQYF. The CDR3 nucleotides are TGTGCCAGCAGTTACGGGCAGGGAGGCGAGCAGTACTTC.

DNA for the CDR3: TGTGCCAGCAGCCGGGGGGGCTCGCCCTACGAGCAGTACTTC. Residues: CASSRGGSPYEQYF. The J gene is TRBJ2-7, the V gene TRBV5-6, with TRBD2 matching 8 bases. The CDR3 has 14 amino acids. Germline loops: CDR1 SGHDT, CDR2 YYEEEE. With V trimmed by 4 bases and J by 2 bases, 5 bases remained unmatched.

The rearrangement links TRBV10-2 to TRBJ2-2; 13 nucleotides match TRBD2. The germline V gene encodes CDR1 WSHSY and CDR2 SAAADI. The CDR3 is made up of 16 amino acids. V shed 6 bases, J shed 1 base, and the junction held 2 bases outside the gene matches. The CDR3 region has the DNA TGCGCCAGCAGAGGACTAGCGGGGGAGAACACCGGGGAGCTGTTTTTT. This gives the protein CASRGLAGENTGELFF.

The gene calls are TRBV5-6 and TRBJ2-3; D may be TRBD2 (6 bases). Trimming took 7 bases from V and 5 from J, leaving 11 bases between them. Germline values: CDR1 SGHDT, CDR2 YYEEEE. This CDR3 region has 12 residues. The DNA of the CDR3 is TGTGCCAGCGGGCAGGGAGGAGATACGCAGTATTTT. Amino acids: CASGQGGDTQYF.

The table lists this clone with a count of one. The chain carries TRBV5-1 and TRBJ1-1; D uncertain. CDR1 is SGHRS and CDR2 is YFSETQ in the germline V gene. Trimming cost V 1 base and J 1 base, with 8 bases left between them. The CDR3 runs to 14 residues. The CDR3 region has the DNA TGCGCCAGCAGCTTGTTTTCAGAGAACACTGAAGCTTTCTTT. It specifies CASSLFSENTEAFF.

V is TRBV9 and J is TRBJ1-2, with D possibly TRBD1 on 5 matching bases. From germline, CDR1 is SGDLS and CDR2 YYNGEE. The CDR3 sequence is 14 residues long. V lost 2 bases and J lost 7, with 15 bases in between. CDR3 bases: TGTGCCAGCAGCGTCAACCGGGGCATGGGTGGCTACACCTTC. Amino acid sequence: CASSVNRGMGGYTF.

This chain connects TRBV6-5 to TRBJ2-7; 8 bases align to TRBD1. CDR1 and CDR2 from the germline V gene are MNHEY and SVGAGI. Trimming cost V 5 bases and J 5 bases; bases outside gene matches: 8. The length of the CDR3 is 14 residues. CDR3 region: CASSLRDRIHEQYF. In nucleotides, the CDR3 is TGTGCCAGCAGTCTCCGGGACAGGATCCACGAGCAGTACTTC.

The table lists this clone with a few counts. CDR3 coding DNA: TGTGCCAGTAGCCGAACCCTGACAGGCCCCTACGAGCAGTACTTC. Residues: CASSRTLTGPYEQYF. This sequence joins TRBV19 and TRBJ2-7, with D possibly being TRBD1 (6 bases). Germline lookup yields CDR1 LNHDA and CDR2 SQIVND (reference sequence). The V end lost 6 bases, the J end lost 2 bases, and 17 bases lay between the germline ends. The CDR3 covers 15 residues.

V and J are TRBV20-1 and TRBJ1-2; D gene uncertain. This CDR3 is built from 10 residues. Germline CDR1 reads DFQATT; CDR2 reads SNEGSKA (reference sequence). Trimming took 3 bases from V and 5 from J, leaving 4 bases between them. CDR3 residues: CSASPYGYTF. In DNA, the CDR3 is TGCAGTGCTAGTCCTTATGGCTACACCTTC.

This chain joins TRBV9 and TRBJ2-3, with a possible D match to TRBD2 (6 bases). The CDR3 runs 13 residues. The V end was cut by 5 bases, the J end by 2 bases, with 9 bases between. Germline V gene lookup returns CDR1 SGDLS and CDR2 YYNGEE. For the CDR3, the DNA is TGTGCCAGCAGTCCGGGACTCACAGATACGCAGTATTTT. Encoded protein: CASSPGLTDTQYF.

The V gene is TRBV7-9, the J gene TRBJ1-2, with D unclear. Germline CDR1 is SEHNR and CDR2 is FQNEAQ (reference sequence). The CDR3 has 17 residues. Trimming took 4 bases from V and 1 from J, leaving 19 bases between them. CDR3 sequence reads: CASSSLQSEGDNYGYTF. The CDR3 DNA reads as TGTGCCAGCAGCTCCCTCCAAAGTGAGGGAGATAACTATGGCTACACCTTC.

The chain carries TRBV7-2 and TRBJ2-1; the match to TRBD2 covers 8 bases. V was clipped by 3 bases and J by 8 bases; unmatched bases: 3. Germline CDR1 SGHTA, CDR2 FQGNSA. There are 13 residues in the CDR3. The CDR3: CASSFTSGYEQFF. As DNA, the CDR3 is TGTGCCAGCAGCTTCACTAGCGGCTATGAGCAGTTCTTC.

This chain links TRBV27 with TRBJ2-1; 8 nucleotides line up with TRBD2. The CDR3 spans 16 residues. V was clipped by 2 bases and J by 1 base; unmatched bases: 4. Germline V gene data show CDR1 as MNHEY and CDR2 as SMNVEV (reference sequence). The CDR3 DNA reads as TGTGCCAGCAGTTTACCCAGCGGGAGATCCTACAATGAGCAGTTCTTC. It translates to CASSLPSGRSYNEQFF.

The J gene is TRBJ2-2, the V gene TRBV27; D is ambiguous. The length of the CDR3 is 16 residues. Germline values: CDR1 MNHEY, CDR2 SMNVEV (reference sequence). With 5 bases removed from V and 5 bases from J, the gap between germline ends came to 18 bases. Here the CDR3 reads CASSVRDPSWTGELFF. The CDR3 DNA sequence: TGTGCCAGCAGTGTCCGAGACCCCAGTTGGACCGGGGAGCTGTTTTTT.

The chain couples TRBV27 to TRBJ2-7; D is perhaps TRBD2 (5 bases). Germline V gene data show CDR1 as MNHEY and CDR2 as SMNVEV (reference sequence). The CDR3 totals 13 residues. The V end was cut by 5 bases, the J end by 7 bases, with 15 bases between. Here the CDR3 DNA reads TGTGCCAGCAGTCCACGCGTATGGAGGGAGCAGTACTTC. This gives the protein CASSPRVWREQYF.

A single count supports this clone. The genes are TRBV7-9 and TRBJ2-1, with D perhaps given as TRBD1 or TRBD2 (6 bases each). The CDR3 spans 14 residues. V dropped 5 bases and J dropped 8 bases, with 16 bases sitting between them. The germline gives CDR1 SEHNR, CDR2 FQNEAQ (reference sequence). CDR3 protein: CASSPRDKGDEQFF. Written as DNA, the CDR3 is TGTGCCAGCAGCCCGCGGGACAAGGGGGATGAGCAGTTCTTC.

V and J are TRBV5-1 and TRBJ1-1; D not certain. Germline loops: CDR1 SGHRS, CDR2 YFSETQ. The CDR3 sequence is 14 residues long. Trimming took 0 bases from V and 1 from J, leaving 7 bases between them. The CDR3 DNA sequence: TGCGCCAGCAGCTTGGGTATGGGGAACACTGAAGCTTTCTTT. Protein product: CASSLGMGNTEAFF.

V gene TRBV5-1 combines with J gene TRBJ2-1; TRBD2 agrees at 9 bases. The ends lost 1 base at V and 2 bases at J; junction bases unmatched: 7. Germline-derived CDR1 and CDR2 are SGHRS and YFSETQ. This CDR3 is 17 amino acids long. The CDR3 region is CASSLMVAGETYNEQFF. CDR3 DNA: TGCGCCAGCAGCTTGATGGTAGCGGGAGAGACCTACAATGAGCAGTTCTTC.

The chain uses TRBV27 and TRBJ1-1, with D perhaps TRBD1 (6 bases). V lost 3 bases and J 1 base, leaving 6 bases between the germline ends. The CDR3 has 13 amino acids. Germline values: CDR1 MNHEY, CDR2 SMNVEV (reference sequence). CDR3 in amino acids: CASSLTGNTEAFF. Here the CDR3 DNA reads TGTGCCAGCAGTTTGACAGGGAACACTGAAGCTTTCTTT.

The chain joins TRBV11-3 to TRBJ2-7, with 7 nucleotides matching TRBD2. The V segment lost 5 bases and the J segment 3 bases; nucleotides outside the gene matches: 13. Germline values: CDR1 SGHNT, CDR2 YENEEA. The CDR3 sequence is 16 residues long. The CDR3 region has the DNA TGTGCCAGCAGCGGGGGAGTGGCTAGCGGTATCTACGAGCAGTACTTC. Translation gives CASSGGVASGIYEQYF.

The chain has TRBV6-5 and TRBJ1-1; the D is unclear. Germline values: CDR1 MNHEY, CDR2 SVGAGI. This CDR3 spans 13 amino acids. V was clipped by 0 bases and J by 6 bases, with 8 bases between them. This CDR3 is CASSYSSGAEAFF. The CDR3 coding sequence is TGTGCCAGCAGTTACTCGAGCGGGGCTGAAGCTTTCTTT.

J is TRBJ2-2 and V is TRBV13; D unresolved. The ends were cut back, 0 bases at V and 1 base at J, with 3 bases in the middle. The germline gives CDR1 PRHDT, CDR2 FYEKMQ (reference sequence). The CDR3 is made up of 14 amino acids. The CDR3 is CASSLGVNTGELFF. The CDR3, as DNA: TGTGCCAGCAGCTTAGGGGTGAACACCGGGGAGCTGTTTTTT.

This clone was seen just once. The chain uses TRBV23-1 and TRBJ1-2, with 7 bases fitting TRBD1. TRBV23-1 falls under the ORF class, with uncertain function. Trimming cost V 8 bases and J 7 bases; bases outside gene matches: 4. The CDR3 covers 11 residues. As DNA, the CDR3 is TGCGCCAGCTCACAGGGGTCTGGCTACACCTTC. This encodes CASSQGSGYTF.

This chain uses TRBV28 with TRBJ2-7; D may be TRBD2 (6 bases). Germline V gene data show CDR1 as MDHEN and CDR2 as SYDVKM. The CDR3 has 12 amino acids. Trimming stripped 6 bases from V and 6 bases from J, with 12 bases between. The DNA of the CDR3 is TGTGCCAGCAGCCCCGCCGGGGGCGAGCAGTACTTC. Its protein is CASSPAGGEQYF. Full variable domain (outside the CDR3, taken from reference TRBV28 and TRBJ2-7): DVKVTQSSRYLVKRTGEKVFLECVQDMDHENMFWYRQDPGLGLRLIYFSYDVKMKEKGDIPEGYSVSREKKERFSLILESASTNQTSMYLCASSPAGGEQYFGPGTRLTVT.